The entry below describes one T cell receptor (beta chain). No cognate antigen has been identified for it. Base qualities are not provided; no much larger clone lies one nucleotide away. Libraries were prepared through the immunoSEQ multiplex PCR assay. RNA was extracted from all samples and reverse transcribed into cDNA as template for TCR sequencing. SuperScript III was used to make first-strand cDNA, primed with a 2:1 mix of oligo-dT and random hexamers. A synthetic immune receptor repertoire was used to assess amplification bias, and residual bias was removed computationally. Per the authors' processing: Raw reads were preprocessed for error removal, and CDR3 was defined according to IMGT conventions as running from the conserved cysteine to phenylalanine. Clonality was calculated as 1 minus Shannon entropy normalized by log2 of the number of productive unique TCRs. Whether scalp clones were CD4 or CD8 was inferred by matching scalp TCRbeta sequences against CD4 and CD8 repertoires sorted from blood. TCRdb limited this immuneACCESS table to in-frame rearrangements with V and J called. A share of clones is missing; checked studies link under half to unresolved V genes, and the rest is unexplained. D and trimming were read from the DNA, whereas the V and J calls and clone size are those reported in that table. For this sample the table gives around 290,000 clones, of which 55% to 70% were detected only once. Less than 2% of the sample comes from the top ten.

Trimming takes 0 bases from V and 6 bases from J, and the germline ends sit 11 bases apart. From a lookup of the germline V gene, CDR1 and CDR2 are LGHNA and YNFKEQ. From the cysteine through the phenylalanine, the CDR3 covers 14 amino acids. The DNA shown is the 42-base CDR3, in frame from base 1. In the paper's terms, the time point label means: 20 to 30 weeks on oral tofacitinib. The sample's treatment or condition label, in plain terms: oral pan-JAK inhibitor, 5-10 mg twice daily. Lesional scalp punch biopsies and peripheral blood were obtained from alopecia areata patients. After PBMCs were isolated by density centrifugation and stained for CD3, CD4 and CD8, a FACSAria was used to sort CD4+ and CD8+ T cells. This sample was taken from a study of CD8+ T cells in alopecia areata (dated by TCRdb to 2016 to 2019). General notes on the study: The treated patients took part in an open-label pilot trial in which moderate-to-severe alopecia areata was treated with oral tofacitinib at 5 to 10 mg twice daily. High-throughput TCRbeta sequencing was used to examine T cell clonal expansion in alopecia areata in both the C3H/HeJ mouse model and human patients. TCRbeta CDR3 regions were amplified by immunoSEQ multiplex PCR using 35 Vbeta forward and 13 Jbeta reverse primers. Tofacitinib was administered for 6 to 18 months, and 6 months of follow-up off drug were then conducted to assess delayed response and recurrence. Clonality in the scalp was compared among normal scalp (n=4), patchy alopecia areata scalp (n=8), and alopecia totalis/universalis scalp (n=8). Patients on tofacitinib were biopsied at baseline and after 4 and 24 weeks of treatment, and several of the patients also had a later scalp biopsy. In humans, TCRbeta sequencing was performed on scalp tissue and on sorted CD4+ and CD8+ peripheral blood T cells from healthy controls and from patients with patchy or totalis/universalis alopecia areata. In treated patients, disease severity was measured using the SALT score, which gives the percentage of scalp surface area affected. The RNA source kit depended on sample type: the PAXgene miRNA kit for fixed scalp, the miRNeasy kit for PBMCs, and the RNeasy kit for mouse skin. The paper's findings and limits, for the study overall: Because the treated cohort was small and had just a single nonresponder, larger studies are needed to establish links between baseline CD8+ expansion and response. Compared with normal scalp, lesional scalp, particularly in alopecia totalis/universalis, had higher clonality and more expanded CD8+ clones, which suggests antigenic drive. Scalp TCR repertoire analysis is complicated because resident alphabeta T cells in normal human skin are also sequenced, whereas mouse skin is dominated by gammadelta T cells. TCR sequences shared between patients were less clear than in mice, possibly partly because of HLA diversity in the patient population. With tofacitinib, both scalp clonality and the number of expanded CD8+ clones among the top 100 scalp clones went down significantly. Many expanded lesional clones persisted in scalp and blood during tofacitinib treatment, which may partly explain relapse after stopping treatment.

The V gene is TRBV4-2 and the J gene is TRBJ1-2; the D gene remains uncertain. Here the sequenced sample was CD4+ T cells sorted from blood, taken at week 24, from a patient treated with tofacitinib. The TCR was taken from a human donor with alopecia areata. In nucleotide form, the sequence is TGTGCCAGCAGCCAAGATTTACGAGGGAATGGCTACACCTTC. It translates as CASSQDLRGNGYTF.